This T cell receptor (beta chain) was recorded in a study of blood T cell repertoires in COVID-19. Produced via immunoSEQ multiplex PCR; TCRdb's table is partial and in-frame only. The table lists roughly 170,000 clones, about 85% of them singletons, with about 6% in the top ten. Germline assignment: CDR1 GTSNPN and CDR2 SVGIG (reference sequence). The CDR3 is 13 residues long. Trimming took off 0 bases at V and 2 bases at J, with 8 bases between the two ends. The rearrangement links TRBV30 to TRBJ2-7; weak D call: TRBD1 (6 bases). Sequenced input: PBMCs or T cells enriched from blood (not recorded which). This clonotype was obtained from a woman between 40 and 50 years old with acute COVID-19. CDR3 sequence reads: CAWSVGQTYEQYF. Here the CDR3 DNA reads TGTGCCTGGAGTGTGGGACAAACCTACGAGCAGTACTTC. The entire variable domain, with the rest obtained from reference TRBV30 and TRBJ2-7, is as follows: SQTIHQWPATLVQPVGSPLSLECTVEGTSNPNLYWYRQAAGRGLQLLFYSVGIGQISSEVPQNLSASRPQDRQFILSSKKLLLSDSGFYLCAWSVGQTYEQYFGPGTRLTVT.